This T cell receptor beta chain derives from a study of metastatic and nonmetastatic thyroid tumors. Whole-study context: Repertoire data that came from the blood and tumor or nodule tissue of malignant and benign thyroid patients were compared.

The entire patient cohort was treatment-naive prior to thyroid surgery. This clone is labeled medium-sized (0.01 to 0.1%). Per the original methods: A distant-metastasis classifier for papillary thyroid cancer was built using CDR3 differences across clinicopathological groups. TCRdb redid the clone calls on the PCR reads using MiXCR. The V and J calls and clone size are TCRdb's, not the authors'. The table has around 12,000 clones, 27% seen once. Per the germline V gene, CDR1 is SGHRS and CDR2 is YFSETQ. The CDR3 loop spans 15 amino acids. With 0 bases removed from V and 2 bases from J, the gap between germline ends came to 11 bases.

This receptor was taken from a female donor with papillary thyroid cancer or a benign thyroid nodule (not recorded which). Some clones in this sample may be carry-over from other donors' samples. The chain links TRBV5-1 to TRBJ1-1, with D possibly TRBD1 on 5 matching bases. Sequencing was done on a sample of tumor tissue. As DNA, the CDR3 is TGCGCCAGCAGCTTGGGGGGGTGGTCAAACACTGAAGCTTTCTTT. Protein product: CASSLGGWSNTEAFF.